This entry describes one T cell receptor beta chain. The data were obtained in a study of blood T cell repertoires in COVID-19. At the level of the study: Both acute and convalescent COVID-19 samples were obtained from the United States, Italy and Spain. The analysed material was cDNA or gDNA that came from T cells, B-cell-depleted T cells, or PBMCs.

Cohorts were based on clinical histories the participants reported. People in the exposed group encountered a COVID-19 case within 2 weeks before entering the study. Germline V gene sequence: CDR1 KGHSH, CDR2 LQKENI. Trimming shortened V by 3 bases and J by 3 bases, and 5 bases separated the two germline ends. The CDR3 has 12 amino acids. Assay: immunoSEQ multiplex PCR; the TCRdb copy retains only in-frame clones and omits some. The table has 150,000 or so clones, over 70% seen once. Sequenced: PBMCs or T cells enriched from blood (not recorded which). The chain carries TRBV18 and TRBJ2-5; D not certain. The TCR comes from a man between 70 and 80 years old who had been exposed to COVID-19. The CDR3 sequence: CASSPSEETQYF. CDR3 nucleotides: TGTGCCAGCTCACCCTCAGAAGAGACCCAGTACTTC.